One sample yielded the 18 T cell receptor beta chains listed below, sequenced in a study of PD-1 blockade in classical Hodgkin lymphoma (dated by TCRdb to the early 2020s). Library prep was done by the immunoSEQ multiplex PCR assay. The table was pulled from immuneACCESS by TCRdb, which kept in-frame rearrangements only. Such tables lose some clones; where checked, under half of the loss comes from unresolved V genes, and the rest has no known cause. For this sample the table gives approximately 32,000 clones, of which about four fifths were detected only once. More than 30% of the sample rests with the top ten. The time point label here, explained by the study, means: cycle 1 day 1 (C1D1), immediately before nivolumab initiation. Every trial patient had relapsed following autologous stem cell transplantation, and prior brentuximab vedotin exposure was what differed among cohorts A, B and C. This specimen consisted of peripheral blood mononuclear cells (PBMCs), obtained at baseline. These receptors all stem from a human donor with classical Hodgkin lymphoma.

V is TRBV7-3 and J is TRBJ1-1; no definite D call. Germline values: CDR1 SGHTA, CDR2 FQGTGA. CDR3 length: 13 amino acids. V was cut by 0 bases and J by 1 base, with 3 bases left in between. The CDR3 reads CASSLTGNTEAFF. The CDR3 DNA reads TGTGCCAGCAGCTTAACGGGGAACACTGAAGCTTTCTTT.

The chain employs TRBV25-1 and TRBJ1-1, with D perhaps TRBD1 (5 bases). CDR1 and CDR2 (germline): MGHDK, SYGVNS. This CDR3 contains 14 residues. V lost 6 bases, J lost 0 bases, and 11 bases lay in between. CDR3: CASSRAGVNTEAFF. The CDR3 DNA follows: TGTGCCAGCAGCCGGGCGGGGGTGAACACTGAAGCTTTCTTT.

The chain is built from TRBV19 and TRBJ1-2; possible D gene TRBD1, 5 bases. With 3 bases removed from V and 6 bases from J, the gap between germline ends came to 14 bases. Germline V CDR1 and CDR2: LNHDA, SQIVND (reference sequence). The CDR3 has 14 amino acids. The CDR3 coding sequence is TGTGCCAGTAGTATCTGGGGGATCTACGATGGCTACACCTTC. Residues: CASSIWGIYDGYTF. The whole variable domain, remainder taken from reference TRBV19 and TRBJ1-2, is DGGITQSPKYLFRKEGQNVTLSCEQNLNHDAMYWYRQDPGQGLRLIYYSQIVNDFQKGDIAEGYSVSREKKESFPLTVTSAQKNPTAFYLCASSIWGIYDGYTFGSGTRLTVV.

V gene TRBV10-1 combines with J gene TRBJ1-4, with TRBD1 matching over 8 bases. The CDR3 covers 17 residues. Germline V CDR1 and CDR2: WNHNN, SYGVQD (reference sequence). V shed 2 bases and J 0 bases; nucleotides not matched to a gene: 5. CDR3: CASSETGQVATNEKLFF. The CDR3 region has the DNA TGCGCCAGCAGTGAGACGGGACAGGTTGCAACTAATGAAAAACTGTTTTTT.

The chain recombines TRBV6-6 with TRBJ1-1, with 9 bases lining up with TRBD1. With V trimmed by 4 bases and J by 2 bases, 5 bases remained unmatched. CDR3 length: 15 amino acids. Per germline, CDR1 MNHNY and CDR2 SVGAGI (reference sequence). Here the CDR3 reads CASSFQTGGNTEAFF. Here the CDR3 DNA reads TGTGCCAGCAGTTTCCAGACAGGGGGTAACACTGAAGCTTTCTTT.

In regard to this clone: Other DNA sequences in the sample encode the same CDR3. The chain joins TRBV19 to TRBJ1-5, with 10 bases aligning to TRBD1. Unmatched junction bases numbered 1, after V lost 1 base and J lost 4 bases. The CDR3 is 15 residues long. Germline CDR1 is LNHDA and CDR2 is SQIVND (reference sequence). CDR3 amino acids: CASSIGDRGNQPQHF. The CDR3 DNA is TGTGCCAGTAGTATAGGGGACAGGGGAAATCAGCCCCAGCATTTT.

This rearrangement joins TRBV11-2 to TRBJ2-5, with 10 positions matching TRBD2. The CDR3 totals 14 residues. Germline CDR1 SGHAT, CDR2 FQNNGV. V lost 1 base, J lost 9 bases, and 5 bases stayed unmatched. CDR3 amino acids: CASSLAGTSVAQYF. The CDR3 nucleotides read TGTGCCAGCAGCTTAGCTGGGACTAGCGTCGCCCAGTACTTC.

This chain uses TRBV5-6 with TRBJ1-2; D may be TRBD1 (5 bases). The germline gives CDR1 SGHDT, CDR2 YYEEEE. Trimming took 3 bases from V and 7 from J, leaving 16 bases between them. The CDR3 runs to 14 residues. The CDR3 sequence: CASSSEGHSSGYTF. The CDR3 nucleotides read TGTGCCAGCAGCTCTGAGGGGCATAGCTCTGGCTACACCTTC.

This CDR3 is CASSSPGQGRAEQYF. Here the CDR3 DNA reads TGTGCCAGTAGTTCCCCGGGACAGGGGCGCGCCGAGCAGTACTTC. The chain employs TRBV19 and TRBJ2-7; 10 bases fit TRBD1. CDR1 is LNHDA and CDR2 is SQIVND in the germline V gene (reference sequence). There are 15 residues in the CDR3. V shed 5 bases, J shed 6 bases, and the junction held 10 bases outside the gene matches.

The chain carries TRBV2 and TRBJ2-5; D is unclear. Trimming took off 4 bases at V and 5 bases at J, with 11 bases between the two ends. This CDR3 region has 13 residues. The germline CDR1 and CDR2 sequences are SNHLY and FYNNEI. Here the CDR3 reads CASSVTRRETQYF. CDR3 nucleotide sequence: TGTGCCAGCAGTGTAACAAGACGGGAGACCCAGTACTTC.

The chain carries TRBV18 and TRBJ1-4, with a tentative D call TRBD1 (5 bases). The ends were cut back, 2 bases at V and 7 bases at J, with 11 bases in the middle. The length of the CDR3 is 14 residues. CDR1 and CDR2 from the germline V gene are KGHSH and LQKENI. In DNA form, the CDR3 reads TGTGCCAGCTCACCAGGGGACGGGTTTGAAAAACTGTTTTTT. It specifies CASSPGDGFEKLFF.

The rearrangement uses TRBV7-2 and TRBJ2-2; 8 bases fit TRBD2. This CDR3 region has 16 residues. The trim removed 5 bases at V and 0 bases at J, leaving 5 bases unmatched. Germline values: CDR1 SGHTA, CDR2 FQGNSA. As DNA, the CDR3 is TGTGCCAGCAGCCGGGAGGGCCGGCCGAACACCGGGGAGCTGTTTTTT. Translated, it gives CASSREGRPNTGELFF.

The chain combines TRBV2 with TRBJ2-7, with D possibly being TRBD1 or TRBD2 (6 bases each). The V end lost 11 bases, the J end lost 2 bases, and 19 bases lay between the germline ends. This CDR3 is 14 amino acids long. Per germline, CDR1 SNHLY and CDR2 FYNNEI. The CDR3 sequence: CASSGGPPPYEQYF. In DNA form, the CDR3 reads TGTGCCTCGTCCGGGGGCCCTCCACCCTACGAGCAGTACTTC.

This clone qualifies as medium-sized (0.01 to 0.1%). The V gene is TRBV11-2, the J gene TRBJ1-1, with D unclear. V shed 4 bases and J shed 3 bases, with 12 bases lying between them. The CDR3 consists of 14 residues. Germline loops: CDR1 SGHAT, CDR2 FQNNGV. CDR3 nucleotides: TGTGCCAGCAGCTCGAAGGAGTGGGACACTGAAGCTTTCTTT. It translates to CASSSKEWDTEAFF.

This chain uses TRBV6-5 with TRBJ2-1; perhaps TRBD2 as D (6 bases). Looked up from germline, CDR1 is MNHEY and CDR2 is SVGAGI. V dropped 2 bases and J dropped 3 bases, with 14 bases sitting between them. The CDR3 consists of 16 residues. DNA of the CDR3: TGTGCCAGCAGTTACGATCGGCTAGCGCTCTACAATGAGCAGTTCTTC. Its protein is CASSYDRLALYNEQFF.

This chain links TRBV7-2 with TRBJ1-6; D is perhaps TRBD1 (6 bases). The CDR3 is made up of 16 amino acids. V shed 8 bases and J shed 7 bases, with 21 bases lying between them. Germline values: CDR1 SGHTA, CDR2 FQGNSA. CDR3 sequence reads: CASLPATTGRNSPLHF. CDR3 bases: TGTGCCAGCCTACCCGCTACGACAGGACGGAATTCACCCCTCCACTTT.

The chain couples TRBV19 to TRBJ1-6; maybe TRBD1 (5 bases). The germline V gene has CDR1 LNHDA and CDR2 SQIVND (reference sequence). CDR3 size: 15 residues. V lost 6 bases to trimming and J lost 7 bases, with 16 bases between them. This chain's CDR3 is CASSLRVGGNSPLHF. The CDR3 coding sequence is TGTGCCAGTAGCCTTAGGGTGGGGGGGAATTCACCCCTCCACTTT.

The V gene is TRBV9, the J gene TRBJ1-3; D is unresolved. From germline, CDR1 is SGDLS and CDR2 YYNGEE. V gave up 0 bases and J gave up 2 bases, with 6 bases separating them. CDR3 length: 14 amino acids. DNA for the CDR3: TGTGCCAGCAGCGTAGAGGGAGCTGGAAACACCATATATTTT. Its protein is CASSVEGAGNTIYF.